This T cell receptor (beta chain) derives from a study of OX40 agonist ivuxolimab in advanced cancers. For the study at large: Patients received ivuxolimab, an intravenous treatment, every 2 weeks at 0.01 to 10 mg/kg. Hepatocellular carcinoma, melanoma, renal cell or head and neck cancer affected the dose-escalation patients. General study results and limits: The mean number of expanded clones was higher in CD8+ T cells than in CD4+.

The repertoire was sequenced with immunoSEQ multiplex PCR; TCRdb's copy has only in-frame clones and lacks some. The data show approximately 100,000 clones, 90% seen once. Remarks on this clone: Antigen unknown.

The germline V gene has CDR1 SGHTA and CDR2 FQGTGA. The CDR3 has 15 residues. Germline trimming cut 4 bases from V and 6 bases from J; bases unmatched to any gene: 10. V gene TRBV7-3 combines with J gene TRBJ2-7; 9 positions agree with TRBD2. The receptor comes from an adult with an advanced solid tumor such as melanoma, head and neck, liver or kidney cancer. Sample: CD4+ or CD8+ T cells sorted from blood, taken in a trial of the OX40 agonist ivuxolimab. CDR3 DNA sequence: TGTGCCAGCAGCTCGTACTTAGCGGGAGTCGGCGAGCAGTACTTC. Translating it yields CASSSYLAGVGEQYF.